This T cell receptor beta chain was documented in a study of control samples from healthy donors and cancer patients. Clones were read by immunoSEQ multiplex PCR, and TCRdb kept only the in-frame ones, dropping some. The table lists 150,000 to 200,000 clones, just over 90% of them singletons, with roughly 1.3% in the top ten. V was shortened by 0 bases and J by 13 bases, with 27 bases between the two germline ends. This CDR3 has 17 amino acids. Per germline, CDR1 GTSNPN and CDR2 SVGIG (reference sequence). This chain links TRBV30 with TRBJ1-4, with unresolved D. Source material: blood. The origin of this receptor is a young man in good health. In DNA form, the CDR3 reads TGTGCCTGGAGTGTGGACGTTCGAAGAGGAGGCCGAAGGTTACTGTTTTTT. Residues: CAWSVDVRRGGRRLLFF.